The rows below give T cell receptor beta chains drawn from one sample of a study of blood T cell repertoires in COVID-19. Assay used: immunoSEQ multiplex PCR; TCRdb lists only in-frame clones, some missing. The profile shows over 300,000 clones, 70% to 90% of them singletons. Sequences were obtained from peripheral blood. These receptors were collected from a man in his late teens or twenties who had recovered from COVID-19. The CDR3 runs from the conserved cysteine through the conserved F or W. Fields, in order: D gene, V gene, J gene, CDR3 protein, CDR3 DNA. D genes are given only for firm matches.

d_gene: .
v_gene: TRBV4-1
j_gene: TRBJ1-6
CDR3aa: CASSPGRGGSSPLHF
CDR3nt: TGCGCCAGCAGCCCAGGGCGGGGGGGTAGCTCACCCCTCCACTTT

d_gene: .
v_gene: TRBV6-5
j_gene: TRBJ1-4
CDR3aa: CASSYRRAEELFF
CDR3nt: TGTGCCAGCAGTTACCGGAGGGCGGAAGAACTGTTTTTT

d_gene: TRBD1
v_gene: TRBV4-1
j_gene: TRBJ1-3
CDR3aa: CASSQPGTGIKFSGNTIYF
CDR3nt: TGCGCCAGCAGTCAACCTGGGACAGGGATCAAGTTTTCTGGAAACACCATATATTTT

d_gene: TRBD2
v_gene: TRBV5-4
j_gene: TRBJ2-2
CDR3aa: CASSGTTGLAGGTGELFF
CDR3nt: TGTGCCAGCAGCGGCACGACTGGACTAGCGGGAGGGACCGGGGAGCTGTTTTTT

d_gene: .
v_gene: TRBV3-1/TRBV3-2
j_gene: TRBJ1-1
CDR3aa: CASSQEGGPNTEAFF
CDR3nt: TGTGCCAGCAGCCAAGAAGGAGGGCCGAACACTGAAGCTTTCTTT

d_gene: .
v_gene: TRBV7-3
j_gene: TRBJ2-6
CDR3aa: CASSLTGVVPSGANVLTF
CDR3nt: TGTGCCAGCAGCTTAACCGGGGTGGTTCCCTCTGGGGCCAACGTCCTGACTTTC

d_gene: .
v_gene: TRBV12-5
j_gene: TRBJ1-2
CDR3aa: CAISSGGGGYGYTF
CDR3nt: TGTGCTATAAGCTCCGGGGGAGGGGGCTATGGCTACACCTTC

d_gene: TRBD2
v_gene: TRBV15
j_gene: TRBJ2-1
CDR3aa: CATSRDSAGNYNEQFF
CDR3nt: TGTGCCACCAGCAGAGATTCAGCGGGAAACTACAATGAGCAGTTCTTC

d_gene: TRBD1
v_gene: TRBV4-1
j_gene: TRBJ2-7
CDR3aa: CASSPGQAYYEQYF
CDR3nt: TGCGCCAGCAGCCCGGGACAGGCCTACTACGAGCAGTACTTC

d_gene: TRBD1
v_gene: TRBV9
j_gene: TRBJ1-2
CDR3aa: CASSVAGDRGYGYTF
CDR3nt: TGTGCCAGCAGCGTAGCTGGGGACAGGGGCTATGGCTACACCTTC

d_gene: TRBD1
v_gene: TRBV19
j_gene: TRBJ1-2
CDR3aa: CASSPTGGRGYTF
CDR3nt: TGTGCCAGTAGCCCTACAGGGGGCCGTGGCTACACCTTC

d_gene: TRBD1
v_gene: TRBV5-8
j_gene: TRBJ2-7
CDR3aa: CASSQGPGQRPLDF
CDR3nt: TGTGCCAGCAGCCAGGGTCCGGGACAGAGGCCCCTGGACTTC

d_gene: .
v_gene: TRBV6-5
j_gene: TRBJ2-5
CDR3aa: CASSLTGLETQYF
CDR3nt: TGTGCCAGCAGCCTTACAGGGTTGGAGACCCAGTACTTC

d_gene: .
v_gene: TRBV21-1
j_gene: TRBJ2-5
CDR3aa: CASSKVNSGQETQYF
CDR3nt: TGTGCCAGCAGCAAAGTTAATAGCGGGCAAGAGACCCAGTACTTC

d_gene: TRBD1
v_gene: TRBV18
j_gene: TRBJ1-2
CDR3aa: CASSPGTEVNYGYTF
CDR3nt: TGTGCCAGCTCACCAGGGACAGAAGTTAACTATGGCTACACCTTC

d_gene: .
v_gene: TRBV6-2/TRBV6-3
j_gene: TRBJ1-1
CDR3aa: CASSPPYTEAFF
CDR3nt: TGTGCCAGCAGTCCCCCTTATACTGAAGCTTTCTTT

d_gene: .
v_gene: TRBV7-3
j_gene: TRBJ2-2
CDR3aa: CASSQGSETGELFF
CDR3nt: TGTGCCAGCAGTCAAGGGAGTGAGACCGGGGAGCTGTTTTTT

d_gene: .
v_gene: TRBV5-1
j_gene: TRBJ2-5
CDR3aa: CASSFRTNQETQYF
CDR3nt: TGCGCCAGCAGCTTTCGGACTAATCAAGAGACCCAGTACTTC